The 11 T cell receptor beta chains in this list originate from one sample, sequenced in a study of CD8 T cells in Susac syndrome. Random hexamers were used to reverse transcribe the RNA input (roughly 0.5 to 1 ug). TCRdb re-called the immunoSEQ multiplex PCR reads with MiXCR, one entry per CDR3 protein. The data contain about 130,000 distinct CDR3 sequences, about 95% of them singletons. The specimen was CD4+ T cells from PBMCs. The receptors shown here come from a human donor in good health.

The rearrangement uses TRBV28 and TRBJ1-2; TRBD1 agrees at 8 bases. This CDR3 spans 13 amino acids. The J segment lost 9 bases and the V segment lost 4 bases, leaving 7 bases of the junction unmatched. Germline V gene sequence: CDR1 MDHEN, CDR2 SYDVKM. The CDR3 nucleotides read TGTGCCAGCAGTTACCGGGACAGGTCGCGCTACACCTTC. Amino acid sequence: CASSYRDRSRYTF.

The CDR3 reads CASTHARQLPYGYTF. The CDR3 region has the DNA TGTGCCAGCACCCATGCCCGACAGTTACCCTATGGCTACACCTTC. The chain joins TRBV28 to TRBJ1-2; weak D call: TRBD1 (5 bases). The germline V and J ends were trimmed by 7 bases and 4 bases, with 19 bases remaining between them. The germline CDR1 and CDR2 sequences are MDHEN and SYDVKM. The CDR3 extends over 15 amino acids.

This clonotype was seen only once. This chain links TRBV4-2 with TRBJ1-1; tentatively, D is TRBD1 (5 bases). This CDR3 is built from 17 residues. The germline V gene has CDR1 LGHNA and CDR2 YNFKEQ. The germline V and J ends were trimmed by 0 bases and 2 bases, with 16 bases remaining between them. CDR3: CASSQDRVGGINTEAFF. The CDR3 DNA is TGTGCCAGCAGCCAAGACAGAGTTGGGGGGATAAACACTGAAGCTTTCTTT.

The chain is built from TRBV29-1 and TRBJ1-4; 8 nucleotides line up with TRBD1. This CDR3 has 13 amino acids. V trimming: 5 bases; J trimming: 4 bases; junction bases outside the gene matches: 3. In germline, CDR1 is SQVTM, CDR2 ANQGSEA. CDR3 in amino acids: CSVSTGVNEKLFF. In DNA form, the CDR3 reads TGCAGCGTTTCGACAGGGGTTAATGAAAAACTGTTTTTT.

V usage is TRBV3-1 and J usage is TRBJ2-3; unclear D gene. Germline V gene lookup returns CDR1 LGHDT and CDR2 YNNKEL (reference sequence). The length of the CDR3 is 11 residues. V was trimmed by 0 bases and J by 10 bases, leaving 5 bases between them. DNA for the CDR3: TGTGCCAGCAGCCAAGATGGGGCGCAGTATTTT. It translates to CASSQDGAQYF.

This clonotype has more than one count but fewer than ten. The rearrangement joins TRBV3-1 to TRBJ2-1, with D hard to call. The CDR3 totals 11 residues. CDR1 and CDR2 (germline): LGHDT, YNNKEL (reference sequence). The V and J ends lost 2 bases and 8 bases respectively, with 4 bases between them. The CDR3, as DNA: TGTGCCAGCAGCCAACTCGATGAGCAGTTCTTC. Protein: CASSQLDEQFF.

This clonotype was seen only a few times. The gene calls are TRBV12-3 or TRBV12-4 and TRBJ2-1; D remains unclear. The CDR3 runs 11 residues. V was shortened by 5 bases and J by 7 bases, with 6 bases between the two germline ends. The CDR3 is CASSALNEQFF. The CDR3, as DNA: TGTGCCAGCAGTGCTTTGAATGAGCAGTTCTTC.

The V gene is TRBV29-1, the J gene TRBJ2-1, with 15 bases lining up with TRBD2. V shed 6 bases, J shed 7 bases, and the junction held 10 bases outside the gene matches. The CDR3 loop spans 16 amino acids. In germline, CDR1 is SQVTM, CDR2 ANQGSEA. For the CDR3, the DNA is TGCAGCGTGAGAACCGGACTAGCGGGAGGGCTTAATGAGCAGTTCTTC. This translates into CSVRTGLAGGLNEQFF.

This chain links TRBV29-1 with TRBJ2-7; D unclear. This CDR3 comprises 13 residues. Trimming removed 4 bases at V and 4 bases at J, with 14 bases between. The germline V gene encodes CDR1 SQVTM and CDR2 ANQGSEA. This CDR3 reads CSVGHPKKYEQYF. The CDR3 bases are TGCAGCGTTGGTCATCCAAAAAAATACGAGCAGTACTTC.

The rearrangement uses TRBV20-1 and TRBJ2-2, with TRBD1 identical over 8 bases. Looked up from germline, CDR1 is DFQATT and CDR2 is SNEGSKA (reference sequence). The length of the CDR3 is 13 residues. V lost 5 bases to trimming and J lost 7 bases; unmatched junction nucleotides: 6. The CDR3 region has the DNA TGCAGTGCTCGGACAGGGCCACGCGGGGAGCTGTTTTTT. Its translation is CSARTGPRGELFF.

This sequence joins TRBV3-1 and TRBJ2-3; no reliable D call. From germline, CDR1 is LGHDT and CDR2 YNNKEL (reference sequence). CDR3 length equals 13 residues. V lost 6 bases and J lost 0, with 7 bases in between. Written as DNA, the CDR3 is TGTGCCAGCAGGGTCGGTAGCACAGATACGCAGTATTTT. Its protein is CASRVGSTDTQYF.